What follows is one TCR beta chain and its context. Antigen unknown. Negatively enriched CD4+ T cells were divided by CD45RA into naive and memory. These data originate in a study of shared clonotypes between healthy human individuals. Findings of the study overall: Around 5% of naive CD4 clonotypes were common to a handful of donors. At large depth, rarefaction still showed sorted-subset sequencing to be incomplete. Among non-shared clonotypes, generation probabilities were lower than among those shared by all four donors.

Per the germline V gene, CDR1 is MRHNA and CDR2 is SNTAGT. This CDR3 has 13 amino acids. Trimming cost V 8 bases and J 7 bases; bases outside gene matches: 7. The data were produced by immunoSEQ multiplex PCR, yet TCRdb's version contains in-frame clones alone and is incomplete. The table lists hundreds of thousands of clones, roughly 95% of them singletons. Input material: naive CD4+ T cells sorted from blood. Indicated subset: CD45RA+ positively selected. The J gene is TRBJ1-2, the V gene TRBV6-4; 10 nucleotides align to TRBD1. This receptor was taken from a woman under 40 in good health. CDR3 nucleotide sequence: TGTGCCAGCTCCGGGACAGGGGTTCCTGGCTACACCTTC. Translating it yields CASSGTGVPGYTF.